Included here is one TCR beta chain sequence, with context. Its antigen remains unidentified. This record comes from a study of long-term antiretroviral therapy in people with HIV. Study findings and constraints: The study found narrower CDR3 length ranges in HIV repertoires than in controls.

Before DNA extraction, roughly 0.85-10 million cryopreserved PBMC were held in the samples. The assay, immunoSEQ v3.0, was run at survey level. Method: immunoSEQ multiplex PCR; TCRdb's copy keeps in-frame clones and lacks some. The table has 15,000 to 20,000 clones, 79% seen once; the top ten hold about 6.8%. The clonotype comes from a young man with HIV. Source: unsorted PBMCs, taken at the start of antiretroviral therapy, before treatment.

The DNA of the CDR3 is TGTGCCAGCACCCCAGGCCTGAGGAATCAGCCCCAGCATTTT. As protein: CASTPGLRNQPQHF. The V and J genes are TRBV6-1 and TRBJ1-5, with no clear D. Germline V gene lookup returns CDR1 MNHNS and CDR2 SASEGT. There are 14 residues in the CDR3. V was trimmed by 7 bases and J by 4 bases, leaving 14 bases between them.